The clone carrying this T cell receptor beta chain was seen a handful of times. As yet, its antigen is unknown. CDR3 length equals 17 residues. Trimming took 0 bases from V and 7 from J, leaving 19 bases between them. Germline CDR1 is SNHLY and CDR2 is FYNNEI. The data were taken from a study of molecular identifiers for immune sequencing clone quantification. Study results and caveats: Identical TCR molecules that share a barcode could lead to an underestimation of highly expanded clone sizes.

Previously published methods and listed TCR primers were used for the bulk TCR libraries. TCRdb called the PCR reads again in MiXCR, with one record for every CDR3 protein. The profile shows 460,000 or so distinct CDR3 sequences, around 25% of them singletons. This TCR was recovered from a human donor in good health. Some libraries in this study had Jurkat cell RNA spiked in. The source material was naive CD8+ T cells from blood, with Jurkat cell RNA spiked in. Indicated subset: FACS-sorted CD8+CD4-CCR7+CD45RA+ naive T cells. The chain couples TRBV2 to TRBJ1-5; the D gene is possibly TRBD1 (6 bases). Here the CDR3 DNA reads TGTGCCAGCAGTGAAGCCGCCGACAGGCCGAGGAAACAGCCCCAGCATTTT. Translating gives CASSEAADRPRKQPQHF.